The 26 T cell receptor beta chains presented below share a single source sample, sequenced in a study of identical twins (dated by TCRdb to 2016 to 2018). The receptor library was made with 5' RACE. TCRdb records Illumina HiSeq 2000 as the sequencer. The public reads were quality trimmed at Q25 with fastp and then assembled into clones with MiXCR by TCRdb, keeping productive beta chains. Merged by CDR3 protein, the rows form single entries marked with the most common genes and DNA. This sample lists under 400,000 distinct CDR3 sequences; about 10% were detected once. The ten top clones hold under 9.5% of the sample. Sequencing was performed on naive T cells sorted from blood. The meaning of the sample's cell subset or site label: cells isolated with a human naive T-cell isolation kit. The origin of the receptors is a woman between 45 and 60 years old in good health.

This clonotype showed up just a few times. The rearrangement links TRBV27 to TRBJ1-1, with 8 bases matching TRBD1. The germline gives CDR1 MNHEY, CDR2 SMNVEV (reference sequence). The V and J ends lost 6 bases and 8 bases, in that order; junction bases with no gene match: 11. The CDR3 runs 14 residues. The chain's CDR3 is CASRFLAGDREAFF. The DNA of the CDR3 is TGTGCCAGCAGGTTTCTAGCCGGGGACAGGGAAGCTTTCTTT.

This clonotype was detected a few times. This chain joins TRBV20-1 and TRBJ2-1; 7 bases map to TRBD2. J gave up 7 bases and V 3 bases, and 9 bases lay outside the gene matches. This CDR3 contains 14 residues. CDR1 DFQATT and CDR2 SNEGSKA come from the germline V gene (reference sequence). The CDR3: CSARGLHRENEQFF. As DNA, the CDR3 is TGCAGTGCTAGGGGACTACATCGAGAGAATGAGCAGTTCTTC.

This clonotype showed up just a few times. The V gene is TRBV7-9, the J gene TRBJ1-2, with D perhaps TRBD1 (5 bases). V lost 3 bases to trimming and J lost 6 bases, with 14 bases between them. Germline values: CDR1 SEHNR, CDR2 FQNEAQ (reference sequence). The CDR3 contains 14 residues. CDR3 residues: CASSLAGLGHGYTF. The CDR3 DNA sequence: TGTGCCAGCAGCTTGGCAGGGCTTGGCCATGGCTACACCTTC.

This clonotype was seen only a few times. The gene calls are TRBV7-9 and TRBJ2-2, with a possible D match to TRBD2 (5 bases). With 5 bases removed from V and 11 bases from J, the gap between germline ends came to 18 bases. CDR3 length: 14 amino acids. Per germline, CDR1 SEHNR and CDR2 FQNEAQ (reference sequence). The CDR3: CASSPGTAVVELFF. The CDR3, as DNA: TGTGCCAGCAGCCCGGGAACGGCCGTGGTCGAGCTGTTTTTT. Full variable domain (outside the CDR3, taken from reference TRBV7-9 and TRBJ2-2): DTGVSQNPRHKITKRGQNVTFRCDPISEHNRLYWYRQTLGQGPEFLTYFQNEAQLEKSRLLSDRFSAERPKGSFSTLEIQRTEQGDSAMYLCASSPGTAVVELFFGEGSRLTVL.

This clonotype was seen a handful of times. CDR3 protein: CASSLMTGSRYNEQFF. The CDR3 nucleotides read TGCGCCAGCAGCCTAATGACCGGGTCGAGGTACAATGAGCAGTTCTTC. The chain couples TRBV4-1 to TRBJ2-1; D is unresolved. Trimming shortened V by 4 bases and J by 4 bases, and 17 bases separated the two germline ends. This CDR3 comprises 16 residues. Germline CDR1 is MGHRA and CDR2 is YSYEKL.

This clonotype was recorded many times. This rearrangement joins TRBV29-1 to TRBJ2-1; D is perhaps TRBD1 (6 bases). Trimming took 0 bases from V and 4 from J, leaving 10 bases between them. Germline-derived CDR1 and CDR2 are SQVTM and ANQGSEA. The CDR3 is 14 residues long. In DNA form, the CDR3 reads TGCAGCGTTGAAGACGCCCAGGGGTACAATGAGCAGTTCTTC. It is translated as CSVEDAQGYNEQFF.

The chain recombines TRBV27 with TRBJ2-3; D remains ambiguous. V lost 8 bases and J 2 bases, leaving 11 bases between the germline ends. Looked up from germline, CDR1 is MNHEY and CDR2 is SMNVEV (reference sequence). This CDR3 is built from 13 residues. The CDR3 is CASRRFTTDTQYF. CDR3 in DNA: TGTGCCAGCCGCAGGTTCACCACAGATACGCAGTATTTT.

Many counts were recorded for this clonotype. The CDR3 region is CASTKGGTPLDNGELFF. Written as DNA, the CDR3 is TGCGCCAGCACAAAAGGAGGGACACCCCTCGACAACGGGGAGCTGTTTTTT. This chain connects TRBV5-1 to TRBJ2-2; either TRBD1 or TRBD2 may fit D (6 bases each). Germline CDR1 reads SGHRS; CDR2 reads YFSETQ. The CDR3 covers 17 residues. V lost 6 bases and J 7 bases, leaving 25 bases between the germline ends.

This clonotype has just a few counts. The J gene is TRBJ2-3, the V gene TRBV11-1; 11 positions match TRBD2. The ends lost 5 bases at V and 2 bases at J; junction bases unmatched: 6. CDR1 is SGHAT, CDR2 FQDESV, per germline (reference sequence). The CDR3 runs 16 residues. The CDR3 coding sequence is TGTGCCAGCAGCGCCACTAGCGGGAGCTCCACAGATACGCAGTATTTT. This sequence encodes CASSATSGSSTDTQYF.

This clonotype was counted only a few times. The chain recombines TRBV19 with TRBJ1-1; D uncertain. Looked up from germline, CDR1 is LNHDA and CDR2 is SQIVND (reference sequence). The V end was cut by 3 bases, the J end by 7 bases, with 12 bases between. This CDR3 is built from 13 residues. DNA of the CDR3: TGTGCCAGTAGTATTGGCAGTCAAATTGAAGCTTTCTTT. Its protein product is CASSIGSQIEAFF.

This clonotype has only one observation. The rearrangement joins TRBV2 to TRBJ2-1, with TRBD2 matching over 8 bases. Germline V gives CDR1 SNHLY, CDR2 FYNNEI. This CDR3 is 16 amino acids long. V trimming: 5 bases; J trimming: 9 bases; junction bases outside the gene matches: 15. The CDR3 nucleotides read TGTGCCAGCAGTAGTGTGGGACTAGTGGAATTTGGTGAGCAGTTCTTC. Amino acid sequence: CASSSVGLVEFGEQFF.

This clonotype was recorded only once. The chain links TRBV6-6 to TRBJ2-5; tentative D call: TRBD2 (7 bases). The length of the CDR3 is 15 residues. Between the trimmed V and J ends, which lost 4 bases and 3 bases, there was a span of 15 bases. Germline loops: CDR1 MNHNY, CDR2 SVGAGI (reference sequence). The DNA of the CDR3 is TGTGCCAGCAGTTTGGGGGGGCCGCTGGAAGAGACCCAGTACTTC. It is translated as CASSLGGPLEETQYF.

This clonotype was recorded a few times. The rearrangement joins TRBV5-6 to TRBJ2-2; D is perhaps TRBD2 (5 bases). CDR1 is SGHDT and CDR2 is YYEEEE in the germline V gene. The CDR3 spans 20 residues. Trimming left V 4 bases short and J 0 bases short, with 25 bases between. The CDR3 DNA is TGTGCCAGCAGCCCTATATCGGGCCAGACCGAGGGCCCGAACACCGGGGAGCTGTTTTTT. As protein: CASSPISGQTEGPNTGELFF. The full variable domain, its missing parts supplied by reference TRBV5-6 and TRBJ2-2, is DAGVTQSPTHLIKTRGQQVTLRCSPKSGHDTVSWYQQALGQGPQFIFQYYEEEERQRGNFPDRFSGHQFPNYSSELNVNALLLGDSALYLCASSPISGQTEGPNTGELFFGEGSRLTVL.

V and J are TRBV12-3 or TRBV12-4 and TRBJ2-7; 9 nucleotides match TRBD2. V shed 3 bases and J 3 bases; nucleotides not matched to a gene: 6. The length of the CDR3 is 15 residues. Here the CDR3 DNA reads TGTGCCAGCAGTTTTCCTAGCGGGAAAGGCTACGAGCAGTACTTC. It yields the protein CASSFPSGKGYEQYF.

The chain has TRBV12-3 or TRBV12-4 and TRBJ1-4; D gene unclear. CDR3 length: 15 residues. V shed 6 bases and J shed 4 bases, with 15 bases lying between them. CDR3 region: CASSPLRGYNEKLFF. The CDR3 DNA is TGTGCCAGCAGCCCCTTACGGGGATATAATGAAAAACTGTTTTTT.

This clonotype was observed a few times. The chain has TRBV6-2 or TRBV6-3 and TRBJ2-5, with D unclear. This CDR3 region has 16 residues. Germline CDR1 and CDR2: MNHEY and SVGEGT. With 0 bases removed from V and 5 bases from J, the gap between germline ends came to 16 bases. In DNA form, the CDR3 reads TGTGCCAGCAGTTACTCGAAAAGCTGGGTTGGCGAGACCCAGTACTTC. It specifies CASSYSKSWVGETQYF.

The sample holds many counts of this clonotype. The V call is TRBV12-3 or TRBV12-4, the J call TRBJ1-5; D is unresolved. Trimming shortened V by 6 bases and J by 5 bases, and 14 bases separated the two germline ends. CDR3 length: 14 residues. CDR3 in amino acids: CASRPAGPDQPQHF. The CDR3, as DNA: TGTGCCAGCAGACCCGCAGGACCTGATCAGCCCCAGCATTTT.

The chain employs TRBV5-1 and TRBJ1-4; 10 bases line up with TRBD1. V dropped 3 bases and J dropped 7; count of bases not matched to a gene: 3. Germline lookup yields CDR1 SGHRS and CDR2 YFSETQ. This CDR3 comprises 14 residues. The CDR3 DNA reads TGCGCCAGCAGCTCGGGGACAGGGGTTGAAAAACTGTTTTTT. Its protein product is CASSSGTGVEKLFF. Full variable domain (missing parts from reference TRBV5-1 and TRBJ1-4): KAGVTQTPRYLIKTRGQQVTLSCSPISGHRSVSWYQQTPGQGLQFLFEYFSETQRNKGNFPGRFSGRQFSNSRSEMNVSTLELGDSALYLCASSSGTGVEKLFFGSGTQLSVL.

This clonotype was counted only a few times. The rearrangement uses TRBV15 and TRBJ2-1; 10 bases agree with TRBD2. CDR1 is LNHNV and CDR2 is YYDKDF in the germline V gene (reference sequence). After removal of 6 bases from V and 6 bases from J, the junction contained 11 bases not matched to a gene. CDR3 length: 16 amino acids. CDR3 region: CATSPLGLAVLNEQFF. CDR3 bases: TGTGCCACCAGTCCCCTCGGACTAGCGGTTCTCAATGAGCAGTTCTTC. The whole variable domain, remainder taken from reference TRBV15 and TRBJ2-1, is DAMVIQNPRYQVTQFGKPVTLSCSQTLNHNVMYWYQQKSSQAPKLLFHYYDKDFNNEADTPDNFQSRRPNTSFCFLDIRSPGLGDTAMYLCATSPLGLAVLNEQFFGPGTRLTVL.

In its sample, this clonotype was seen many times. This chain joins TRBV5-1 and TRBJ2-2, with 7 bases aligning to TRBD2. The V gene end was trimmed by 4 bases and the J gene end by 0 bases; junction bases not matched to a gene: 9. The CDR3 consists of 17 residues. Germline CDR1 reads SGHRS; CDR2 reads YFSETQ. The CDR3 DNA reads TGCGCCAGCAGCCCCCCCGTGGGGACTACGAACACCGGGGAGCTGTTTTTT. This sequence encodes CASSPPVGTTNTGELFF.

This clonotype appeared a few times. The genes are TRBV7-9 and TRBJ2-2; unclear D gene. Germline V gives CDR1 SEHNR, CDR2 FQNEAQ (reference sequence). The CDR3 is 11 residues long. The V end lost 4 bases, the J end lost 7 bases, and 4 bases lay between the germline ends. The CDR3 sequence: CASSSSGELFF. The CDR3, as DNA: TGTGCCAGCAGCTCCAGCGGGGAGCTGTTTTTT. The whole variable domain, filled in from reference TRBV7-9 and TRBJ2-2, reads DTGVSQNPRHKITKRGQNVTFRCDPISEHNRLYWYRQTLGQGPEFLTYFQNEAQLEKSRLLSDRFSAERPKGSFSTLEIQRTEQGDSAMYLCASSSSGELFFGEGSRLTVL.

This clonotype was recorded many times. The chain employs TRBV29-1 and TRBJ2-1; D not certain. Germline CDR1 reads SQVTM; CDR2 reads ANQGSEA. The CDR3 has 16 amino acids. Trimming removed 0 bases at V and 4 bases at J, with 16 bases between. CDR3 region: CSVEDLALKAYNEQFF. The CDR3 coding sequence is TGCAGCGTTGAAGATCTGGCCCTAAAGGCTTACAATGAGCAGTTCTTC.

This clonotype appeared a few times. The CDR3 protein is CASRRGGHYEQYF. The CDR3 DNA reads as TGTGCCAGCAGGAGAGGGGGCCACTACGAGCAGTACTTC. This sequence joins TRBV12-3 or TRBV12-4 and TRBJ2-7; 7 bases match TRBD1. Trimming cost V 6 bases and J 3 bases; bases outside gene matches: 5. This CDR3 has 13 amino acids.

This clonotype appeared many times. The chain combines TRBV10-3 with TRBJ2-2; 7 positions agree with TRBD1. Germline V CDR1 and CDR2: ENHRY, SYGVKD. Trimming took 2 bases from V and 5 from J; bases not matched to a gene: 5. This CDR3 contains 15 residues. The CDR3 DNA is TGTGCCATCAGTGAGCCTCAACAGGGGACCGGGGAGCTGTTTTTT. Residues: CAISEPQQGTGELFF.

The sample holds many counts of this clonotype. The V gene is TRBV7-9, the J gene TRBJ2-1, with 7 bases aligning to TRBD2. This CDR3 spans 15 amino acids. In germline, CDR1 is SEHNR, CDR2 FQNEAQ (reference sequence). Trimming cost V 4 bases and J 10 bases; bases outside gene matches: 13. In DNA, the CDR3 is TGTGCCAGCAGCTCGCTAGCTGGCGGGAGACTAGAGCAGTTCTTC. Residues: CASSSLAGGRLEQFF. Variable domain in full (rest from reference TRBV7-9 and TRBJ2-1): DTGVSQNPRHKITKRGQNVTFRCDPISEHNRLYWYRQTLGQGPEFLTYFQNEAQLEKSRLLSDRFSAERPKGSFSTLEIQRTEQGDSAMYLCASSSLAGGRLEQFFGPGTRLTVL.

The chain joins TRBV30 to TRBJ2-7, with a possible D match to TRBD1 (5 bases). CDR1 is GTSNPN, CDR2 SVGIG, per germline (reference sequence). V dropped 3 bases and J dropped 1 base, with 10 bases sitting between them. CDR3 length equals 13 residues. DNA of the CDR3: TGTGCCTGGAGGCAGGGTGGGTCCTACGAGCAGTACTTC. The encoded protein is CAWRQGGSYEQYF.